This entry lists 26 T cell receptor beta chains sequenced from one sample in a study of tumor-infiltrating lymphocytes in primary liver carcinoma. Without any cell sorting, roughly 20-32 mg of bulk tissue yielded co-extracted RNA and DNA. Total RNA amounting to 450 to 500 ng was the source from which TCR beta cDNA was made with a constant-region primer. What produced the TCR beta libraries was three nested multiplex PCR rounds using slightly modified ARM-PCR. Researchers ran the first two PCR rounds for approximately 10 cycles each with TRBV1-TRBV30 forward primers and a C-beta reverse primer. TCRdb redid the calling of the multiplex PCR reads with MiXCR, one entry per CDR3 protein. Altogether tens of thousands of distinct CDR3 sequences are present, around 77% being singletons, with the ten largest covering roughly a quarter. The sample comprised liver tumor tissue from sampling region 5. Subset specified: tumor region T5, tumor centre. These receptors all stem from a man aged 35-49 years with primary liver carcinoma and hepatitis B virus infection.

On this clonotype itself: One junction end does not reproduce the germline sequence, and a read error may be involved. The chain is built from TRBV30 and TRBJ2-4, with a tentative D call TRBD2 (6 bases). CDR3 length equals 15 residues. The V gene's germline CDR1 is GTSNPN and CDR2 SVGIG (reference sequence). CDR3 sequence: CAWSNRGITKNIQYF. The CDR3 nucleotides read TGCGCCTGGAGTAACCGGGGGATAACCAAAAACATTCAGTACTTC.

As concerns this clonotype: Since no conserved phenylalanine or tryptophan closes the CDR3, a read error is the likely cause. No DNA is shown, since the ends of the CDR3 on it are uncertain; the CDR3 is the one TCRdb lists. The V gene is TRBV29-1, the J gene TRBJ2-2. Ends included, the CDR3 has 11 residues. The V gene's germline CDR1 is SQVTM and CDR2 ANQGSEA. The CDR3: CSVGLTGELFL.

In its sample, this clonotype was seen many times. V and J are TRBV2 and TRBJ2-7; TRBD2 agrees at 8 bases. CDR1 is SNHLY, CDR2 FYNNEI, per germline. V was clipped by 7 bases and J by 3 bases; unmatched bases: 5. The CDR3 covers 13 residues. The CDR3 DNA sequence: TGTGCCAGCACCGGGGGACTAGGCTACGAGCAGTACTTC. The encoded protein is CASTGGLGYEQYF.

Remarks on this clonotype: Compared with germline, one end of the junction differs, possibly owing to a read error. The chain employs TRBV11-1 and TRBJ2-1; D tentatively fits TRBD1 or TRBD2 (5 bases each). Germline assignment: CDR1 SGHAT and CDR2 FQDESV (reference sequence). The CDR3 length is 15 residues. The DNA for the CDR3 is TGTGCCAACAGCTTCCAGGGACCGCTAGACAATGGGCAGTTCTTC. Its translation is CANSFQGPLDNGQFF. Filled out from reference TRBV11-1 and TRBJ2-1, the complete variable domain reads EAEVAQSPRYKITEKSQAVAFWCDPISGHATLYWYRQILGQGPELLVQFQDESVVDDSQLPKDRFSAERLKGVDSTLKIQPAELGDSAMYLCANSFQGPLDNGQFFGPGTRLTVL.

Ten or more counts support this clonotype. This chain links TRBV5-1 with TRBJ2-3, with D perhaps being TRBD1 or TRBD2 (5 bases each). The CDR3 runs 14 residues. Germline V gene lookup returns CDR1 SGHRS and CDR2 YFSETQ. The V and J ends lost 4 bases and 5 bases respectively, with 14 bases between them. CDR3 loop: CASSLMGPEDTQYF. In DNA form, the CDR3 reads TGCGCCAGCAGCCTGATGGGACCCGAAGATACGCAGTATTTT.

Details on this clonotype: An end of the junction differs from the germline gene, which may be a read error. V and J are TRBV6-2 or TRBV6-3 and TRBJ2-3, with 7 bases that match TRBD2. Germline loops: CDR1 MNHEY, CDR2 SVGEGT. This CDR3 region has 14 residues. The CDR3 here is CVSSYTLTGGPEYF. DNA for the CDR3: TGTGTCAGCAGTTACACCCTAACGGGAGGCCCAGAGTATTTT.

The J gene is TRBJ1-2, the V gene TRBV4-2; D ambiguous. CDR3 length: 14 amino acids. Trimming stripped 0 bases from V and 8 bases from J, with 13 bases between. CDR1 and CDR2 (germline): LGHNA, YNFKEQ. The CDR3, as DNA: TGTGCCAGCAGCCAAGATCGAGCAGGTTGGGGCTACACCTTC. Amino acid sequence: CASSQDRAGWGYTF.

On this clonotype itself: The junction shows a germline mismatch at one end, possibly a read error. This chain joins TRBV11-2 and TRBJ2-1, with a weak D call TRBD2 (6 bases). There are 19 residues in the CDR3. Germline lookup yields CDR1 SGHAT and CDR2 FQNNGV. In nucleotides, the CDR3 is TGTGCCAGCGGCTTCCAATGGGTGTATGGGACTGGCGGGAATCATGAGCAGTTCTTC. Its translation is CASGFQWVYGTGGNHEQFF.

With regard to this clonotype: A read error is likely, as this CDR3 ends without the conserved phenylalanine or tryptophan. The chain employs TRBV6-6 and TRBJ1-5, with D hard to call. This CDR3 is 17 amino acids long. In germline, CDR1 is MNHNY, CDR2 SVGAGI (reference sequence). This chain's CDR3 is CVSSPHLDDRFNQPQHL. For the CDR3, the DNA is TGTGTCAGCAGCCCCCACCTGGACGATCGCTTCAATCAGCCCCAGCATCTT.

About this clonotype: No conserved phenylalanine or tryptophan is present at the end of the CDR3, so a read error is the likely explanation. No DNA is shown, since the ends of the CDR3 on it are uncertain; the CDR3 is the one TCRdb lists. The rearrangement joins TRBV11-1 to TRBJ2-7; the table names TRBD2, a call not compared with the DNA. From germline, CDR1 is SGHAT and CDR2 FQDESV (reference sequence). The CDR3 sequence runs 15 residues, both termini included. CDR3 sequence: CASSSSRASSYERYS.

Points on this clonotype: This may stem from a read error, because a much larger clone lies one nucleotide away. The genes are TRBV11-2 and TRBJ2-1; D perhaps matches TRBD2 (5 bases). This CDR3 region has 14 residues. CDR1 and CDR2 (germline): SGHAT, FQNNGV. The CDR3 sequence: CASGLSGFDNEQFF. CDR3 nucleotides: TGTGCCAGCGGCTTGTCGGGGTTCGACAATGAGCAGTTCTTC.

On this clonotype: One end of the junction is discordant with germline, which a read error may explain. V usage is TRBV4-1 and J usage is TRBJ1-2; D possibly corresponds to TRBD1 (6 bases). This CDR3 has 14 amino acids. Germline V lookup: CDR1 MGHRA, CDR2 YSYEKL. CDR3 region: CASSLDSGAYGYAF. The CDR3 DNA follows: TGCGCCAGCAGCCTGGACAGTGGTGCGTATGGCTACGCCTTC.

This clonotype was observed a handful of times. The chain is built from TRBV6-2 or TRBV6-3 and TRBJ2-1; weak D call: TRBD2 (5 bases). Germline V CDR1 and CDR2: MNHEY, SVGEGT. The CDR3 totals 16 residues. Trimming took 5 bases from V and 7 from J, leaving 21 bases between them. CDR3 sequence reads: CASSDPLVGDRNEQFF. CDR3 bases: TGTGCCAGCAGTGACCCACTAGTTGGAGATAGAAATGAGCAGTTCTTC.

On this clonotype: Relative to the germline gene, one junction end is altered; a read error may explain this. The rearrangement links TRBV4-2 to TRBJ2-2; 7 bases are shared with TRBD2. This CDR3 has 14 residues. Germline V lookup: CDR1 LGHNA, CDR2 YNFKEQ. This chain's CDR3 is CASSQEQVGGELFF. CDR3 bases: TGCGCCAGCAGCCAAGAACAGGTGGGAGGGGAGCTGTTTTTC.

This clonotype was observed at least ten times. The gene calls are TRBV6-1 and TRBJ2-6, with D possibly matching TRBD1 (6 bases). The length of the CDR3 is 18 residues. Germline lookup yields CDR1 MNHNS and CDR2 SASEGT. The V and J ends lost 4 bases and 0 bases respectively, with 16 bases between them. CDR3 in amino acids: CASSARQVRFSGANVLTF. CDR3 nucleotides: TGTGCCAGCAGTGCCAGACAGGTGCGATTCTCTGGGGCCAACGTCCTGACTTTC.

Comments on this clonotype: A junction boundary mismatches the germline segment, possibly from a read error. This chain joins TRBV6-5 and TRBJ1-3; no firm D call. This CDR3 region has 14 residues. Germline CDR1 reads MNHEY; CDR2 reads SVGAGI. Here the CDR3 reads CASMPKVSGNTIYF. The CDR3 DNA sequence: TGTGCCAGCATGCCCAAAGTCTCTGGGAACACCATATATTTT.

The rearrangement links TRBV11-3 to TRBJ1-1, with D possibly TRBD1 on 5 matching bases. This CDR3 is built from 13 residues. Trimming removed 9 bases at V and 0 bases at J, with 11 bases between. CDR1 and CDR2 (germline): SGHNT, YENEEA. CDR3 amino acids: CASRTGLNTEAFF. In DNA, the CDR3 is TGTGCCAGTAGAACAGGATTGAACACTGAAGCTTTCTTT.

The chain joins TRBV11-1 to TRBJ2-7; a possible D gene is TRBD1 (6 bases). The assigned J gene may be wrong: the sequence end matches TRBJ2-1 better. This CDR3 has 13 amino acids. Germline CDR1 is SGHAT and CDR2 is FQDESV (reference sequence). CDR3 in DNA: TGTGCCAGGAGGGGGAAGCGATCCTACGGGCAGTTCTTC. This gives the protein CARRGKRSYGQFF.

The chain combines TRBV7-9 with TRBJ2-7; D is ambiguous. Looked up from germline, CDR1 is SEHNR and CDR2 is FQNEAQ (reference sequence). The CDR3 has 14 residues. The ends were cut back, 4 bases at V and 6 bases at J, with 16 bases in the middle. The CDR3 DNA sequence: TGTGCCAGCAGCTCAGGATCCTCTGGAATCGAGCAGTACTTC. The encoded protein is CASSSGSSGIEQYF. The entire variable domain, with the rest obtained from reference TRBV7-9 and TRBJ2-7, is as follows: DTGVSQNPRHKITKRGQNVTFRCDPISEHNRLYWYRQTLGQGPEFLTYFQNEAQLEKSRLLSDRFSAERPKGSFSTLEIQRTEQGDSAMYLCASSSGSSGIEQYFGPGTRLTVT.

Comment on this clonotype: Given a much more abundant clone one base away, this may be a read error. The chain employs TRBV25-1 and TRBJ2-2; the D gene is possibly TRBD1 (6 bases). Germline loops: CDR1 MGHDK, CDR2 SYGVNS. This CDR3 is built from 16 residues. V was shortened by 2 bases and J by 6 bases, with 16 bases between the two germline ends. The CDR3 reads CASSEQGIGDAGELFF. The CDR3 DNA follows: TGTGCCAGCAGTGAACAGGGGATAGGGGACGCCGGGGAGCTGTTTTTT.

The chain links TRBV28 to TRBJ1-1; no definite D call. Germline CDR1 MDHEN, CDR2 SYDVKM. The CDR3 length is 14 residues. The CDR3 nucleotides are TGTATCAGCAGTTTAGGGCAGAAGAACACTGAAGCTTTCTTT. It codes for CISSLGQKNTEAFF.

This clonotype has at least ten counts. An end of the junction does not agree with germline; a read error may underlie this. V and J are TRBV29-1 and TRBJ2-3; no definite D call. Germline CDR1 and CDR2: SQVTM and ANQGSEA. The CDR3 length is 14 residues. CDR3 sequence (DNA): TGCAGCGTTGAAGAAGGAGTAGGCACAAATACGCAGTATTTT. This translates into CSVEEGVGTNTQYF.

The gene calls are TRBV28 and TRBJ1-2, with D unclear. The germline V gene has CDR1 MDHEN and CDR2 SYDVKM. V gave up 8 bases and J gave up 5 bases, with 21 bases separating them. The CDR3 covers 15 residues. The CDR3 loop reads CASGSLADPEYGYTF. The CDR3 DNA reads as TGTGCCAGCGGTTCCCTCGCTGACCCGGAGTATGGCTACACCTTC.

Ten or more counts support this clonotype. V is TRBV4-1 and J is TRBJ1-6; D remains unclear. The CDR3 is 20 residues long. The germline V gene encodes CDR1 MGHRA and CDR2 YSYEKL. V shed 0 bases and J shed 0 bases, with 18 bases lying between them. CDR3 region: CASSQDKFSRFSSYNSPLHF. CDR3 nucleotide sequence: TGCGCCAGCAGCCAAGACAAGTTCAGCAGGTTTAGCTCCTATAATTCACCCCTCCACTTT.

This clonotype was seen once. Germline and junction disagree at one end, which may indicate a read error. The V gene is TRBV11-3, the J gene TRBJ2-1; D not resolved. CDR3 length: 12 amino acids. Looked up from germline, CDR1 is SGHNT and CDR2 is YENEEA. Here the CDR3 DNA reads TGTGACAGCAGCTTAAATGCCTATGAGCAGCTCTTC. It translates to CDSSLNAYEQLF.

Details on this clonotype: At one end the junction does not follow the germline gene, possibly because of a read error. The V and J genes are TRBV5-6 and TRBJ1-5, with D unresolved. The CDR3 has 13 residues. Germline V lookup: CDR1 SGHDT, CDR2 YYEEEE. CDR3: CAGSLEGSQPQHF. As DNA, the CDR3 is TGTGCCGGCAGCTTGGAAGGAAGTCAGCCCCAGCATTTT.